A selection of T cell receptor beta chains follows, all from one sample in a study of CD4 and CD8 cells across lung adenocarcinoma regions. TCRdb itself ran the PCR reads through MiXCR, one entry per CDR3 protein. The sample includes 9,000 to 13,000 distinct CDR3 sequences, approximately 55% seen only once; the top ten take around 19%. Sequenced input: CD4+ T cells from the center of a lung tumor. These receptors came from a male donor with lung adenocarcinoma. The CD4 and CD8 labels of this study may be unreliable. Each CDR3 is given without its conserved first and last residue. A D gene is named only where the DNA matches it firmly.

V gene,D gene,CDR3 protein
TRBV20-1,NA,SARRNDREQY
TRBV12-3/TRBV12-4,TRBD1,ASQTGMGKKTQY
TRBV6-1,TRBD2,ASRTAGLAVGKDIQY
TRBV7-2,TRBD1,ASSSPSGTGLY
TRBV27,NA,ASSFSSAKFTDTQY
TRBV14,TRBD2,ASSQVAGGPVGAQY
TRBV12-3/TRBV12-4,NA,GRSSVTGGKDTQY
TRBV7-2,NA,ASSLSSMYTGELF
TRBV6-1,TRBD2,ASSRRTGLAGQETQY
TRBV6-1,NA,ASPEGRSPKDTQY
TRBV6-1,NA,ASSEGGTLETQY
TRBV6-1,TRBD2,ASSPRRREGETQY
TRBV27,TRBD2,ASRATGGAGQSSTETQY
TRBV7-2,TRBD2,ASNPPGGTQF
TRBV3-1,NA,ASSQTPDTEAF
TRBV6-1,NA,ASRGVGVRDQETQY
TRBV6-1,NA,ASVRRGAGGTQY
TRBV6-1,TRBD2,ASSVVAAGDIQY
TRBV4-2,TRBD2,ASSQDLPPGLAGGWNTGELF
TRBV5-1,NA,ASSKGQSKQETQY
TRBV6-4,TRBD1,ASSVTGEGADTQY
TRBV7-2,TRBD2,ASSPRLAGSYEQY
TRBV27,NA,ASSRKGGASTGELY
TRBV6-1,NA,ASRTAGGAGSTDTQY
TRBV6-1,TRBD2,ASTGTSGILGIGELF
TRBV7-2,NA,ASSQPRGQETQY
TRBV4-1,TRBD2,ASSQEVGPRTSGYEQY
TRBV6-1,NA,ASSVRANQPHH
TRBV7-9,TRBD2,ASRLRGVAGGPKLGTQYEQY
TRBV6-5,NA,ASSYSVSPSYEQY
TRBV12-3/TRBV12-4,NA,ASSLRDQDTQY
TRBV27,NA,ASRRTPPDEQY
TRBV6-1,TRBD1,ASSRTGGDNYGYT
TRBV27,TRBD2,ASSGDGRAINEQF
TRBV4-3,TRBD2,ASGQTSGGAIYNEQF
TRBV7-2,NA,ASSFPPSEQF
TRBV6-1,NA,ASSRQVVTDTQY
TRBV6-5,NA,ASSYRIPTDTQY
TRBV10-3,NA,AISESTWSVQY
TRBV7-8,TRBD1,ASSLQGAMTEAF
TRBV7-6,NA,AGGLGGRDQETQY
TRBV10-1,TRBD2,ASSGTGGPQF
TRBV7-2,NA,ASSLEEGMRGYT
TRBV6-5,NA,ASSLVSYEQY
TRBV27,TRBD1,ASSLVYKGATEQY
TRBV27,NA,ASRGPSSPDEKLF
TRBV27,NA,ASRSDSTDTQY
TRBV6-1,NA,ASKVTRNTGAQY
TRBV5-1,TRBD2,ASSLQGTSGTQY
TRBV10-2,NA,ASRVGPSNTEAF
TRBV7-2,NA,ASSYGTGTGELF
TRBV27,NA,ASSGGALEETQY
TRBV7-2,TRBD2,ASSITSGIGNEQF
TRBV6-1,TRBD2,ASSDFGGSSYNEQF
TRBV27,TRBD2,ASRATGGAGGSSTETQY
TRBV6-5,NA,ASSLTQTATNEKLF
TRBV6-5,NA,ASSYGPSDSLFGFGELF
TRBV6-4,NA,ASSDSKWGTDIQY